This T cell receptor (beta chain) was sequenced during a study of CXCR3-negative and CXCR3-positive naive CD8 T cells. Study outcomes and limitations: Fresh PBMCs served for most assays, and CXCR3 expression fell partially after cryopreservation. Naive CXCR3-positive cells had TRB CDR3s more hydrophobic than those of CXCR3-negative naive cells. Both naive subsets, CXCR3-negative and CXCR3-positive, displayed similar TRBV-TRBJ usage, unlike memory cells.

On this clonotype: Its antigen is as yet unknown.

5' RACE that incorporated UMI labels was used to prepare the TRB cDNA libraries. TCRdb re-analyzed the 5' RACE reads; it lists each CDR3 protein once, without DNA. Its table lists about 150,000 distinct CDR3 sequences. The CDR3 loop spans 16 amino acids. CDR1 and CDR2 (germline): MNHEY, SMNVEV (reference sequence). Triplicate sorts of 300,000 cells per CD8+ subset. Cells that were CD45RO-CCR7+CD27+CD95- constituted naive CD8+ T cells. The J gene is TRBJ2-1, the V gene TRBV27; TCRdb lists TRBD1, though no DNA is available to test this call. This TCR was recovered from a human donor in good health. Some clones in this sample may be carry-over from other donors' samples. The specimen was naive CXCR3+ CD8+ T cells from blood. Subset in this sample: CD45RO-CCR7+CD27+CD95- naive CD8+ T cells expressing CXCR3 (TNR3+). The CDR3 protein is CASSPLTGGSYNEQFF.